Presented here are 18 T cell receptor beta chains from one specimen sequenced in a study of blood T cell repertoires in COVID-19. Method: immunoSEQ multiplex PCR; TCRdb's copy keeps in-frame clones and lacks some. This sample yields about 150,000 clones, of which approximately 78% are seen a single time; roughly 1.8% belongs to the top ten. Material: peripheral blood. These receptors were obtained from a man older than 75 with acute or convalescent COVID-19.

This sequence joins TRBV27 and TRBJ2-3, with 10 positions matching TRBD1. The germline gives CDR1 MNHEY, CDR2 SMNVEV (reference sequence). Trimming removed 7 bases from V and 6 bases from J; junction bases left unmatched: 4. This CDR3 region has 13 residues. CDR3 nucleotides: TGTGCCAGCATTTCGGGACAGGGGGATACGCAGTATTTT. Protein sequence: CASISGQGDTQYF.

The CDR3: CASSSGFNYGYTF. The DNA of the CDR3 is TGTGCCAGTAGCTCCGGGTTTAACTATGGCTACACCTTC. The chain employs TRBV19 and TRBJ1-2; D gene uncertain. This CDR3 spans 13 amino acids. V lost 6 bases, J lost 1 base, and 9 bases lay in between. CDR1 is LNHDA, CDR2 SQIVND, per germline (reference sequence).

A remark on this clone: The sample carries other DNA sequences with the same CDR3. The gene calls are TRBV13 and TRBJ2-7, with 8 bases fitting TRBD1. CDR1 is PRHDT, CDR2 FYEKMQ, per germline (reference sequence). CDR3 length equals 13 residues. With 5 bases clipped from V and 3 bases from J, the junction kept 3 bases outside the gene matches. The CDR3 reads CASSDGQGYEQYF. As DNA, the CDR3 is TGTGCCAGCAGCGATGGACAGGGCTACGAGCAGTACTTC.

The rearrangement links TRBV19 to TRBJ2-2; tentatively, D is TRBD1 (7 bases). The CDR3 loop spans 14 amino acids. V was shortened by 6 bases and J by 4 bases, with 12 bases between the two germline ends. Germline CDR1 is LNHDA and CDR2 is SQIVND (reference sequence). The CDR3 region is CASREGQFTGELFF. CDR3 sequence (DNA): TGTGCCAGTAGGGAGGGACAGTTCACCGGGGAGCTGTTTTTT.

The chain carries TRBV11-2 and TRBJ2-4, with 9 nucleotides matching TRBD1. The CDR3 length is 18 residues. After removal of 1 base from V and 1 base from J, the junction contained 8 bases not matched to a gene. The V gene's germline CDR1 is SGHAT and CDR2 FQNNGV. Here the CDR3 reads CASSLAHTGGQAKNIQYF. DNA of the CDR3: TGTGCCAGCAGCTTAGCCCATACAGGGGGCCAGGCCAAAAACATTCAGTACTTC.

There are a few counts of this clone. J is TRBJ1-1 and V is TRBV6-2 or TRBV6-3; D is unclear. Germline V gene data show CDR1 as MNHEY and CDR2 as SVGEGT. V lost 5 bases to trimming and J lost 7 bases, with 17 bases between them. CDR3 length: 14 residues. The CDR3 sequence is CASSQTGKWGEAFF. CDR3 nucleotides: TGTGCCAGCAGTCAAACGGGGAAATGGGGTGAAGCTTTCTTT.

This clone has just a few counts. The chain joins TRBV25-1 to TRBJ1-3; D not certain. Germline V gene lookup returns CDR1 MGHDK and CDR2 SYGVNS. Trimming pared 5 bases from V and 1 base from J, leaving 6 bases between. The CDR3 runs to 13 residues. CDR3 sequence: CASSWRSGNTIYF. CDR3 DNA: TGTGCCAGCAGTTGGAGGTCTGGAAACACCATATATTTT.

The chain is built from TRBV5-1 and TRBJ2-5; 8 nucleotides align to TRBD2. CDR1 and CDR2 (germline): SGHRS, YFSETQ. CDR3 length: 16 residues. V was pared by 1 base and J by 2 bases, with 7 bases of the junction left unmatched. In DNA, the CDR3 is TGCGCCAGCAGCTTGAGGGGCGGGGGGCGGCAAGAGACCCAGTACTTC. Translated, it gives CASSLRGGGRQETQYF.

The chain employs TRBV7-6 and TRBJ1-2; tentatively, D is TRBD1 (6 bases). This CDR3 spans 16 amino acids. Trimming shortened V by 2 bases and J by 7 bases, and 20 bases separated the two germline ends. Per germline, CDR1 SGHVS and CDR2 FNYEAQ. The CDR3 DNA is TGTGCCAGCAGCTTAAGGGTCGGGGGGCTCGTGGGTGGCTACACCTTC. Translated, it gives CASSLRVGGLVGGYTF.

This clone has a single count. In nucleotides, the CDR3 is TGTGCCAGCAGCTCGGACCAGGGGACCAATCAGCCCCAGCATTTT. It codes for CASSSDQGTNQPQHF. The chain is built from TRBV7-9 and TRBJ1-5; TRBD1 might be the D (6 bases). Trimming took 4 bases from V and 3 from J, leaving 13 bases between them. CDR1 and CDR2 from the germline V gene are SEHNR and FQNEAQ (reference sequence). The CDR3 loop spans 15 amino acids.

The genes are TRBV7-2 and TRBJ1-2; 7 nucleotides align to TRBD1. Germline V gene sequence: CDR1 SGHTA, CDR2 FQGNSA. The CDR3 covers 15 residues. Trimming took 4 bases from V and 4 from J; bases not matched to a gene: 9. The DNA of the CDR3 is TGTGCCAGCAGCTCTCGACAGGGCAGTAGCTATGGCTACACCTTC. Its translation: CASSSRQGSSYGYTF.

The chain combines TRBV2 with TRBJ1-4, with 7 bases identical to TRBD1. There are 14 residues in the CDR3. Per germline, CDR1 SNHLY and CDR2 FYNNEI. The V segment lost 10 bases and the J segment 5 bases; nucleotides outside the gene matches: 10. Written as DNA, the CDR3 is TGTGCCACCACCGGGACAGCGTTCAATGAAAAACTGTTTTTT. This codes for CATTGTAFNEKLFF.

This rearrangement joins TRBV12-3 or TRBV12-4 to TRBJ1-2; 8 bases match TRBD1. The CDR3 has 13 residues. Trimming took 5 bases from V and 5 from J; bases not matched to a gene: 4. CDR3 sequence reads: CASSRDRIYGYTF. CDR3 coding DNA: TGTGCCAGCAGTCGGGACAGGATTTATGGCTACACCTTC.

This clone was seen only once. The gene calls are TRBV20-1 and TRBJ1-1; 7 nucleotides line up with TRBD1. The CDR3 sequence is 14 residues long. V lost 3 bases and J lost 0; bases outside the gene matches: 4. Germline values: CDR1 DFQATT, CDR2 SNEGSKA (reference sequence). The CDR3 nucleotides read TGCAGTGCTAGTACCGGGACAGTGAACACTGAAGCTTTCTTT. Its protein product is CSASTGTVNTEAFF.

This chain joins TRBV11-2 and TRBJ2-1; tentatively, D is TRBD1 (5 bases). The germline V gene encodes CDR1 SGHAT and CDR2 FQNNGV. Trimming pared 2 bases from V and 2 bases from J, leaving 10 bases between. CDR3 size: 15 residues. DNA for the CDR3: TGTGCCAGCAGCTTACCAGGGTCAACCTACAATGAGCAGTTCTTC. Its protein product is CASSLPGSTYNEQFF.

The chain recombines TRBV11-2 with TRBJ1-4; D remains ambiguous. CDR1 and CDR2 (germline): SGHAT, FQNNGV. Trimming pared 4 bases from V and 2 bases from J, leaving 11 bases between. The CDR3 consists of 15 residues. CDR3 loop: CASSSPERTNEKLFF. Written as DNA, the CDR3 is TGTGCCAGCAGCTCGCCGGAGCGGACTAATGAAAAACTGTTTTTT.

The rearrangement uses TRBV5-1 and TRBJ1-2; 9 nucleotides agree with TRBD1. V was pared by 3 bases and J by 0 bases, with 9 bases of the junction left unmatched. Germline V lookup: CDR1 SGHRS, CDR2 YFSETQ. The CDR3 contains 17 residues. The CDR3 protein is CASSSGTGTQANYGYTF. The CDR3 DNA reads TGCGCCAGCAGCTCTGGGACAGGGACTCAAGCTAACTATGGCTACACCTTC.

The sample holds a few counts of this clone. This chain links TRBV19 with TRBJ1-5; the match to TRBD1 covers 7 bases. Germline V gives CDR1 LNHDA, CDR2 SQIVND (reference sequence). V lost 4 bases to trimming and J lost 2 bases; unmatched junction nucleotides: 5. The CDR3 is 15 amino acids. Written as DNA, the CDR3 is TGTGCCAGTAGTACCGGGACAGCGCGCAATCAGCCCCAGCATTTT. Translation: CASSTGTARNQPQHF. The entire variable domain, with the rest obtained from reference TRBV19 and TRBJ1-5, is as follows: DGGITQSPKYLFRKEGQNVTLSCEQNLNHDAMYWYRQDPGQGLRLIYYSQIVNDFQKGDIAEGYSVSREKKESFPLTVTSAQKNPTAFYLCASSTGTARNQPQHFGDGTRLSIL.